This record concerns one TCR beta chain sequence. The sample holds one count of this clonotype. No cognate antigen has been identified for it. Qualities for individual bases were not recorded, and no much larger clone is one base off. One read offers little support. TCR cDNA was synthesized by 5'RACE template switching, which introduced a universal primer site and unique molecular identifiers. Priming for cDNA synthesis came from both the TCR alpha and TCR beta constant segments. Library amplification used two PCR steps, and the second PCR step added sample barcodes and sequencing adapters. Sequencing of libraries was performed on Illumina HiSeq 2500 (2x100 bp) or NovaSeq (2x150 bp). As for the original processing: Reads were demultiplexed and collapsed into UMI consensus sequences with MIGEC, and V(D)J alignment was performed with MiXCR. Using edgeR on replicate PBMC samples, clonotypes were called vaccine-responding if FDR was below 0.01 and the log2 fold change was above 5 up to day 15. CD4 or CD8 identity was assigned to each bulk clonotype according to whether the clonotype was present at higher abundance in the sequenced CD4 repertoire or the sequenced CD8 repertoire. TCRdb reprocessing: public reads trimmed at Q25 with fastp, clones called with MiXCR, in-frame beta chains kept. Merged by CDR3 protein, the rows form single entries marked with the most common genes and DNA. The V and J calls follow TCRdb's processing rather than the paper's. This sample gives hundreds of thousands of distinct CDR3 sequences in total; roughly a sixth of them show up just once. Clones ranked in the top ten supply roughly 17% of the sample.

There are 15 amino acids in the CDR3, from cysteine to phenylalanine inclusive. Only the CDR3 DNA stays, 45 bases, in frame from base 1. The V and J ends are trimmed by 4 bases and 5 bases, leaving 15 bases between them. In the germline V gene (reference sequence), CDR1 corresponds to SEHNR and CDR2 to FQNEAQ. The data derive from a study of T cells after yellow fever vaccination (dated by TCRdb to between 2017 and 2020). Background on the whole study: Libraries from fractions with low cell numbers were prepared with the SMART-Seq v4 Ultra Low Input RNA kit. To follow T-cell clones before and after primary and booster YFV17D yellow fever vaccination, bulk TCR alpha and beta repertoires were sequenced over time. Two healthy male donors made up the cohort, one aged 18 to 29 years and the other aged 30 to 40 years. Blood samples were taken at several timepoints before and after primary and secondary immunization, and bulk PBMC replicates and cell subsets were isolated. Beyond this particular receptor, the publication reports: A small share of clonotypes occurred in both CD4 and CD8 compartments, likely arising from convergent recombination. Because the study included only a couple of donors, the extent to which the findings can be generalized is limited. Most clones expanded after primary vaccination (approximately 95% of CD4 and over 80% of CD8) were re-detected after the booster, suggesting that broad memory maintenance occurred. Compared with the primary T-cell response, the secondary T-cell response was faster but weaker, reaching its peak on day 5 rather than on day 15. Computational filtering was required because FACS-sorted repertoires could contain abundant contaminating clonotypes from the bulk population.

The treatment or condition label corresponds to: live attenuated yellow fever vaccine strain. At each blood-draw timepoint, two biological replicates of bulk PBMCs were obtained. PBMCs were isolated from peripheral blood using a standard Ficoll-Paque protocol. RNA was extracted with TriZol from bulk PBMCs, CD4 and CD8 fractions, and dextramer-positive and dextramer-negative fractions. This sample comprised PBMCs, obtained 4 to 5 days after the first yellow fever vaccination. The source of this sequence is a man younger than 35 who received the YFV17D yellow fever vaccine. The sequence is built from TRBV7-9 and TRBJ1-5; tentative D gene TRBD1, with 5 bases matching. The CDR3 protein is CASSSEVGRDQPQHF. The DNA sequence is as follows: TGTGCCAGCAGCTCGGAGGTGGGACGGGATCAGCCCCAGCATTTT.